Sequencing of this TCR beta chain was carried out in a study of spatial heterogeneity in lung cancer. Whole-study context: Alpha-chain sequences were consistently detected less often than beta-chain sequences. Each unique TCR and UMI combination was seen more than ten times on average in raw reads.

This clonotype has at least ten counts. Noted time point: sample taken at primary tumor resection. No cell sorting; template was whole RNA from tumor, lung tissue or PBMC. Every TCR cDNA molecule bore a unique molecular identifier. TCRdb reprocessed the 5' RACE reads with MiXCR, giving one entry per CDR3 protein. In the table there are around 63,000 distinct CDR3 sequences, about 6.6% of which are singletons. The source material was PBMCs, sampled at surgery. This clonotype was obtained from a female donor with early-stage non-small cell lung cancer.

This chain's CDR3 is CASSQVGNTIYF. The DNA of the CDR3 is TGTGCCAGCAGCCAAGTAGGAAACACCATATATTTT. This rearrangement joins TRBV3-1 to TRBJ1-3; D uncertain. The germline V gene has CDR1 LGHDT and CDR2 YNNKEL (reference sequence). Between the trimmed V and J ends, which lost 1 base and 4 bases, there was a span of 2 bases. The CDR3 totals 12 residues.